One TCR beta chain is described in this entry. The CDR3 sequence is 13 residues long. The junction had 2 bases not matched to a gene; V was cut back by 3 bases and J by 5 bases. CDR1 and CDR2 (germline): GTSNPN, SVGIG (reference sequence). This entry is derived from a study of beta chain features in type 1 diabetes. Since all of the isolated RNA was reverse transcribed, expressed TCRB transcripts were what got sequenced. Produced via immunoSEQ multiplex PCR; TCRdb's table is partial and in-frame only. The sample yields some 330,000 clones, 9.5% to 11% seen once. The material sequenced was naive CD4+ T cells from blood. The chain combines TRBV30 with TRBJ1-5; 9 nucleotides match TRBD1. The clonotype comes from a woman aged 30 to 39 in good health. The CDR3 coding sequence is TGTGCCTGGAGGGGACAGGGCTATCAGCCCCAGCATTTT. Translated, it gives CAWRGQGYQPQHF.